The 15 T cell receptor beta chains in this list originate from one sample, sequenced in a study of blood T cell repertoires in COVID-19. Measured with immunoSEQ multiplex PCR; TCRdb has only the in-frame clones, and not every one. Among 55,000 or so clones listed, over 75% were seen once. Sequenced: peripheral blood. The origin of the receptors is a man in his sixties with active or convalescent COVID-19.

The rearrangement joins TRBV11-2 to TRBJ2-6, with no clear D. V dropped 1 base and J dropped 0 bases, with 10 bases sitting between them. The CDR3 is made up of 17 amino acids. Looked up from germline, CDR1 is SGHAT and CDR2 is FQNNGV. CDR3 protein: CASSLVSSSSGANVLTF. DNA of the CDR3: TGTGCCAGCAGCTTAGTGTCGTCTAGCTCTGGGGCCAACGTCCTGACTTTC.

The chain is built from TRBV6-5 and TRBJ2-3, with 9 bases aligning to TRBD1. The V gene's germline CDR1 is MNHEY and CDR2 SVGAGI. J gave up 5 bases and V 5 bases, and 5 bases lay outside the gene matches. The CDR3 has 14 amino acids. CDR3 bases: TGTGCCAGCAGTCGGGACAGGGATCAAGATACGCAGTATTTT. This gives the protein CASSRDRDQDTQYF.

V and J are TRBV29-1 and TRBJ2-4; the D gene is possibly TRBD2 (6 bases). The CDR3 is 13 amino acids. Germline V lookup: CDR1 SQVTM, CDR2 ANQGSEA. V lost 0 bases to trimming and J lost 6 bases, with 9 bases between them. In DNA, the CDR3 is TGCAGCGTTGAAGATTCGGGACTAAACATTCAGTACTTC. Its protein is CSVEDSGLNIQYF.

The chain couples TRBV9 to TRBJ2-5; 9 nucleotides align to TRBD1. In germline, CDR1 is SGDLS, CDR2 YYNGEE. This CDR3 contains 17 residues. J lost 2 bases, V lost 3 bases, and 11 bases had no gene match. This chain's CDR3 is CASSAGSLDRGQETQYF. In nucleotides, the CDR3 is TGTGCCAGCAGCGCGGGCTCGTTGGACAGGGGACAAGAGACCCAGTACTTC.

This clone was detected once. The CDR3 region is CASSPPQFSGNTIYF. The DNA for the CDR3 is TGTGCCAGCTCACCACCGCAGTTCTCTGGAAACACCATATATTTT. The chain recombines TRBV18 with TRBJ1-3; D is unclear. This CDR3 is built from 15 residues. V was trimmed by 0 bases and J by 0 bases, leaving 6 bases between them. CDR1 is KGHSH, CDR2 LQKENI, per germline.

The rearrangement uses TRBV7-7 and TRBJ2-1; the match to TRBD2 covers 10 bases. Trimming removed 5 bases from V and 6 bases from J; junction bases left unmatched: 4. The CDR3 is 14 amino acids. Germline loops: CDR1 SSHAT, CDR2 FNYEAQ (reference sequence). The CDR3 loop is CASSAGLASNEQFF. Written as DNA, the CDR3 is TGTGCCAGCAGCGCGGGACTAGCGAGCAATGAGCAGTTCTTC.

The rearrangement uses TRBV28 and TRBJ1-3; D gene ambiguous. The V and J ends lost 4 bases and 0 bases respectively, with 16 bases between them. CDR3 length: 17 residues. Germline V CDR1 and CDR2: MDHEN, SYDVKM. For the CDR3, the DNA is TGTGCCAGCAGTTCGCGTGTTGCCGGGAGCTCTGGAAACACCATATATTTT. Translated: CASSSRVAGSSGNTIYF.

This chain uses TRBV7-2 with TRBJ1-4, with no clear D. CDR1 SGHTA and CDR2 FQGNSA come from the germline V gene. V was clipped by 5 bases and J by 10 bases, with 20 bases between them. CDR3 size: 15 residues. The CDR3 bases are TGTGCCAGCAGCAGTGCGAGTCAGAAGAGAGGAAAACTGTTTTTT. Its protein is CASSSASQKRGKLFF.

V gene TRBV10-3 combines with J gene TRBJ2-1; 14 bases fit TRBD2. The CDR3 is 15 amino acids. Trimming removed 6 bases from V and 6 bases from J; junction bases left unmatched: 4. CDR1 and CDR2 (germline): ENHRY, SYGVKD. Written as DNA, the CDR3 is TGTGCCATCAGCCCCGGGACTAGCGGGAGCAATGAGCAGTTCTTC. This sequence encodes CAISPGTSGSNEQFF.

This clone has just one count. This rearrangement joins TRBV14 to TRBJ1-2; 8 bases match TRBD1. The V segment lost 0 bases and the J segment 4 bases; nucleotides outside the gene matches: 16. The CDR3 totals 19 residues. In germline, CDR1 is SGHDN, CDR2 FVKESK. CDR3 sequence: CASSQDRGTDGQGSYGYTF. CDR3 in DNA: TGTGCCAGCAGCCAAGATCGAGGGACCGACGGACAGGGTAGCTATGGCTACACCTTC.

The chain joins TRBV5-1 to TRBJ1-4; TRBD1 is a possible D gene (5 bases). Trimming cost V 7 bases and J 8 bases, with 15 bases left between them. The CDR3 length is 13 residues. The germline V gene has CDR1 SGHRS and CDR2 YFSETQ. In DNA form, the CDR3 reads TGCGCCAGCGGTGGGGGGGATGGCGAAAAACTGTTTTTT. It encodes CASGGGDGEKLFF.

This rearrangement joins TRBV7-2 to TRBJ2-7, with 9 positions matching TRBD2. The V gene's germline CDR1 is SGHTA and CDR2 FQGNSA. This CDR3 has 15 amino acids. V lost 4 bases and J lost 7; bases outside the gene matches: 11. DNA of the CDR3: TGTGCCAGCAGCTACGCCGGGACTAGCCGTCGGGAGCAGTACTTC. Its protein product is CASSYAGTSRREQYF.

The chain combines TRBV5-1 with TRBJ1-6, with D maybe TRBD1 (5 bases). The CDR3 contains 15 residues. Per germline, CDR1 SGHRS and CDR2 YFSETQ. V was clipped by 4 bases and J by 5 bases, with 13 bases between them. In nucleotides, the CDR3 is TGCGCCAGCAGCCAACAGACAGCTAATAATTCACCCCTCCACTTT. It encodes CASSQQTANNSPLHF. The whole variable domain, filled in from reference TRBV5-1 and TRBJ1-6, reads KAGVTQTPRYLIKTRGQQVTLSCSPISGHRSVSWYQQTPGQGLQFLFEYFSETQRNKGNFPGRFSGRQFSNSRSEMNVSTLELGDSALYLCASSQQTANNSPLHFGNGTRLTVT.

The CDR3 spells CASSVQTPRGMIEKLFF. The CDR3 DNA sequence: TGTGCCAGCAGTGTCCAGACACCAAGGGGGATGATAGAAAAACTGTTTTTT. The rearrangement joins TRBV6-4 to TRBJ1-4, with D possibly being TRBD1 (6 bases). Trimming left V 4 bases short and J 8 bases short, with 23 bases between. The CDR3 length is 17 residues. Germline V gene data show CDR1 as MRHNA and CDR2 as SNTAGT.

The J gene is TRBJ1-4, the V gene TRBV5-4; 8 bases line up with TRBD1. This CDR3 is built from 14 residues. Germline CDR1 SGHNT, CDR2 YYREEE (reference sequence). V trimming: 3 bases; J trimming: 7 bases; junction bases outside the gene matches: 5. The CDR3 protein is CASSSGQGSEKLFF. CDR3 coding DNA: TGTGCCAGCAGCTCCGGACAGGGTAGTGAAAAACTGTTTTTT. Full variable domain (outside the CDR3, taken from reference TRBV5-4 and TRBJ1-4): ETGVTQSPTHLIKTRGQQVTLRCSSQSGHNTVSWYQQALGQGPQFIFQYYREEENGRGNFPPRFSGLQFPNYSSELNVNALELDDSALYLCASSSGQGSEKLFFGSGTQLSVL.